The sequence of this T cell receptor beta chain was determined in a study of cytomegalovirus exposure and HLA in healthy donors. Study context: Ancestry clustering placed around 80% of several hundred genotyped donors in the Caucasian-associated cluster.

Study-wide results and limits: A later analysis showed TCR association rates differing by HLA locus, peaking at DRB1 and lowest at HLA-C. A later analysis associated 15,000 or so TCR beta sequences with HLA alleles at a 0.05 false discovery rate.

Primers for the PCR totalled 60 Vbeta and 13 Jbeta. The assay was immunoSEQ multiplex PCR, and TCRdb's table has in-frame clones only and misses some. The data contain some 120,000 clones, around 74% of them singletons. A word on this clone: Its target is not known.

Germline V CDR1 and CDR2: SGHNT, YYREEE (reference sequence). V shed 4 bases and J shed 3 bases, with 14 bases lying between them. The CDR3 covers 16 residues. J is TRBJ2-6 and V is TRBV5-4, with D possibly matching TRBD1 (5 bases). Material: PBMCs. This receptor was obtained from a woman in her fifties or sixties in good health and CMV-seropositive. CDR3 in DNA: TGTGCCAGCAGCCTAGGGGCCCCCGGTGGGGCCAACGTCCTGACTTTC. This codes for CASSLGAPGGANVLTF. The full variable domain, completed using reference TRBV5-4 and TRBJ2-6, is ETGVTQSPTHLIKTRGQQVTLRCSSQSGHNTVSWYQQALGQGPQFIFQYYREEENGRGNFPPRFSGLQFPNYSSELNVNALELDDSALYLCASSLGAPGGANVLTFGAGSRLTVL.